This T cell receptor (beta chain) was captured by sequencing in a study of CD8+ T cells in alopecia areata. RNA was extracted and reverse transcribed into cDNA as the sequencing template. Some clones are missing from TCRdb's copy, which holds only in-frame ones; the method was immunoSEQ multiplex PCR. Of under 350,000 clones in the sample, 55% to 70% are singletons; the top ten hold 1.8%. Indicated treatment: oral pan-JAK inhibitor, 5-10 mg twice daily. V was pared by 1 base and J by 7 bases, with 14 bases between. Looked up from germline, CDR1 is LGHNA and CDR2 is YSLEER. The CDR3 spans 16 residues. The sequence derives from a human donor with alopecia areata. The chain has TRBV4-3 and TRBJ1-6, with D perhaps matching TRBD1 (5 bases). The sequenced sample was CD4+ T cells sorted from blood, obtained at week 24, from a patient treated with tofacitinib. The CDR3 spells CASSQVSGSVNSPLHF. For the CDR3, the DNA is TGCGCCAGCAGCCAAGTGTCAGGGTCGGTGAATTCACCCCTCCACTTT.